Reported below is one TCR beta chain. What it binds is not known. The entry originates in a study of cytomegalovirus exposure and HLA in healthy donors. Whole-study results and caveats: Previously analyzed data showed that most TCR beta V segments were productive at a frequency of about 87% or about 30%. One later analysis reportedly identified an Asian-associated ancestry cluster that showed fewer N-insertions than the approximately 710-donor mean.

V dropped 2 bases and J dropped 4 bases, with 12 bases sitting between them. Per germline, CDR1 SEHNR and CDR2 FQNEAQ (reference sequence). The CDR3 totals 14 residues. 60 Vbeta and 13 Jbeta primers were used in PCR. Produced via immunoSEQ multiplex PCR; TCRdb's table is partial and in-frame only. The sample lists over 150,000 clones, approximately 82% occurring once. Healthy donors of bone marrow made up the group. This receptor was identified in a woman aged 25 to 39 in good health and CMV-seronegative. V gene TRBV7-9 combines with J gene TRBJ2-7; D perhaps matches TRBD1 (8 bases). The sample was PBMCs. CDR3 DNA sequence: TGTGCCAGCAGCTTAACAGGGGGGGCTTACGAGCAGTACTTC. It is translated as CASSLTGGAYEQYF.